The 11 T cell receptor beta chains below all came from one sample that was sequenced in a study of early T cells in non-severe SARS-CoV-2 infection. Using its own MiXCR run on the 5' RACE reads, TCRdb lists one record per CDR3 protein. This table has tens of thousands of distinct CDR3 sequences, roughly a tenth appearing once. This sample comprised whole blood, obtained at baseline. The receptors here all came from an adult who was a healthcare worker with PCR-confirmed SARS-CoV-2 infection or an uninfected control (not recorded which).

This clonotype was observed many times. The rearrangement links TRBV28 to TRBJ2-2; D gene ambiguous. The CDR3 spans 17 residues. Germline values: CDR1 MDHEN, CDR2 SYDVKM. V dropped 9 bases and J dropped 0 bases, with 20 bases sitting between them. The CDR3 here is CASFPWAGPPNTGELFF. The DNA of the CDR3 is TGTGCCAGTTTCCCTTGGGCAGGCCCCCCGAACACCGGGGAGCTGTTTTTT.

The DNA for the CDR3 is TGTGCCAGCTCAGACACATACTATGGCTACACCTTC. It codes for CASSDTYYGYTF. V is TRBV18 and J is TRBJ1-2; D is undetermined. The CDR3 consists of 12 residues. Between the trimmed V and J ends, which lost 5 bases and 3 bases, there was a span of 7 bases. CDR1 is KGHSH, CDR2 LQKENI, per germline.

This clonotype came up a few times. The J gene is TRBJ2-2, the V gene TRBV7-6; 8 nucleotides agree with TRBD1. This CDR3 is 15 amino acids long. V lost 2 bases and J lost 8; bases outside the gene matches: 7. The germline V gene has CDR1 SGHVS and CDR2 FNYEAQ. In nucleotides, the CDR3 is TGTGCCAGCAGCTTACGCGGACAGGGCTCAGGGGAGCTGTTTTTT. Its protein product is CASSLRGQGSGELFF.

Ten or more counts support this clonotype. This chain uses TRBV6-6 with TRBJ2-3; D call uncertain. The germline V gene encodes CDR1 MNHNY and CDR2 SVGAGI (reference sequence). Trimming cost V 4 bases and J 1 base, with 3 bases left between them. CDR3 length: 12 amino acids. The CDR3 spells CASSWGTDTQYF. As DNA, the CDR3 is TGTGCCAGCAGTTGGGGCACAGATACGCAGTATTTT.

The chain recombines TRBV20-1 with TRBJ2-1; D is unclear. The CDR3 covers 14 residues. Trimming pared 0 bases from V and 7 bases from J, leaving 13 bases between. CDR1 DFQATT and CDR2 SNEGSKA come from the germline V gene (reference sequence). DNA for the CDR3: TGCAGTGCTAGAGATCAGGTCTACCAGAATGAGCAGTTCTTC. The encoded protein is CSARDQVYQNEQFF.

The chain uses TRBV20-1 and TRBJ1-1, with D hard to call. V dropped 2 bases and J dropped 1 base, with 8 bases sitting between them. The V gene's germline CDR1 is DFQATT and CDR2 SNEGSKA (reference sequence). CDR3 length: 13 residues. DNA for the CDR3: TGCAGTGCTAGATGGGAAAGGAACACTGAAGCTTTCTTT. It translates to CSARWERNTEAFF.

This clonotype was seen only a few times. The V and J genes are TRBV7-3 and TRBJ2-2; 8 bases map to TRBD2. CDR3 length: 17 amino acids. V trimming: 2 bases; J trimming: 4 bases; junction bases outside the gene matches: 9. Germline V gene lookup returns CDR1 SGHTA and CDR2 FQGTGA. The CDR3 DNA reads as TGTGCCAGCAGCTTAGTCGGGCCCGGGAGGGTCACCGGGGAGCTGTTTTTT. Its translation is CASSLVGPGRVTGELFF.

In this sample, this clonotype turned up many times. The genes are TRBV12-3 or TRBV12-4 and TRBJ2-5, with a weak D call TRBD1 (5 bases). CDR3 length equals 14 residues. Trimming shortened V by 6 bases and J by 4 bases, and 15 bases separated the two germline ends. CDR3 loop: CASSQVRGRETQYF. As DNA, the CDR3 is TGTGCCAGCAGCCAAGTTAGGGGAAGAGAGACCCAGTACTTC.

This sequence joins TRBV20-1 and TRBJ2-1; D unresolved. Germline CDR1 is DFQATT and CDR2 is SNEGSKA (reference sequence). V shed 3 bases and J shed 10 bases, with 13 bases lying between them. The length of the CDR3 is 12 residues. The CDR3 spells CSASFLLFEQFF. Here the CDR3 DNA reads TGCAGTGCTAGCTTCCTTCTATTCGAGCAGTTCTTC.

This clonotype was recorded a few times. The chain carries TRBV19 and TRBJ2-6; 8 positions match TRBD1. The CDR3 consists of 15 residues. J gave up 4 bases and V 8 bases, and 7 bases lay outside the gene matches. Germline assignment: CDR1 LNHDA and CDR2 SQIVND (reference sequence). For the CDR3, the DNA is TGTGCCAGTGGGCAGGGGGCGCCGGGGGCCAACGTCCTGACTTTC. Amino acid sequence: CASGQGAPGANVLTF.

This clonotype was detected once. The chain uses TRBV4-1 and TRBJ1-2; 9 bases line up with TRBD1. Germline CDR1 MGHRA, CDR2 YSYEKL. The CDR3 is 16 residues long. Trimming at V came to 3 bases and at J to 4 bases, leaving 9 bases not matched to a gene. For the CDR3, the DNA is TGCGCCAGCAGCCATACCGGGACAGGGAACCCCTATGGCTACACCTTC. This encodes CASSHTGTGNPYGYTF.